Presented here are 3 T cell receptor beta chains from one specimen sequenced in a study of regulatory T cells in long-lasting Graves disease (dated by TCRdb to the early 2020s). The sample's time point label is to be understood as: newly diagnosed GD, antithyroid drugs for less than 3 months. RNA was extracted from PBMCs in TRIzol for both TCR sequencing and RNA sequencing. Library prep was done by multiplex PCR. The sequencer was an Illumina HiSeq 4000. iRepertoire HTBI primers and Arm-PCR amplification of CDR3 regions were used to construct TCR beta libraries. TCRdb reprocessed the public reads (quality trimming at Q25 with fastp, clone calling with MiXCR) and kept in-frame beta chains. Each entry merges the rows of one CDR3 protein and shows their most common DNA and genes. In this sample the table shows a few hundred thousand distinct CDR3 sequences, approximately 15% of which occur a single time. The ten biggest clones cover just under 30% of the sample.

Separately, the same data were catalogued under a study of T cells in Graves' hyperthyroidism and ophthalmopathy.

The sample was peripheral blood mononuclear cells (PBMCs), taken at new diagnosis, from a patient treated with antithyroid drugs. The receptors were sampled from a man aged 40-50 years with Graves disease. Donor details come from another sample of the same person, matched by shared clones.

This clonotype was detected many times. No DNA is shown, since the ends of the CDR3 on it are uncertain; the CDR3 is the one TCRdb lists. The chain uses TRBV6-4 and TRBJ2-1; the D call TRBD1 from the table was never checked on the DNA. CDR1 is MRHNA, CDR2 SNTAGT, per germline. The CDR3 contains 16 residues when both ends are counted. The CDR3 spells CASSDFRGATYNEQFF.

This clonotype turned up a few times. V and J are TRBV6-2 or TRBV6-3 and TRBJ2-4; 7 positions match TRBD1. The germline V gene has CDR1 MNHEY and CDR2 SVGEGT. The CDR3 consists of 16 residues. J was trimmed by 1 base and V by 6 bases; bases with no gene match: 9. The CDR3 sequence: CASREDRMWAKNIQYF. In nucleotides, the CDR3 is TGTGCCAGCAGAGAGGACAGGATGTGGGCCAAAAACATTCAGTACTTC.

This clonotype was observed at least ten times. The CDR3 DNA reads as TGTGCCAGCATTTCCCGACAGGGGAGGAGGAGCTACACCTTC. This gives the protein CASISRQGRRSYTF. The V call is TRBV6-1, the J call TRBJ1-2; 8 bases are a match to TRBD1. Germline V lookup: CDR1 MNHNS, CDR2 SASEGT. This CDR3 region has 14 residues. The ends lost 7 bases at V and 9 bases at J; junction bases unmatched: 13.